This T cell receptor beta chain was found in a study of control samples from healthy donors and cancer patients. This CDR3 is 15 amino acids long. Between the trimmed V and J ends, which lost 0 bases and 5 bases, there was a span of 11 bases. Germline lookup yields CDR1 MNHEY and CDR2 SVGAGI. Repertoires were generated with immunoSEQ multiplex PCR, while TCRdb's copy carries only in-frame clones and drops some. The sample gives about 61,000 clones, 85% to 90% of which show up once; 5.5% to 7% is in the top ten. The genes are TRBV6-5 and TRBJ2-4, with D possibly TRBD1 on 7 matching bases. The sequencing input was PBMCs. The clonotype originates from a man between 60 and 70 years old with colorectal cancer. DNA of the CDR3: TGTGCCAGCAGTTACTCGGAGGGGGCTGAAAACATTCAGTACTTC. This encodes CASSYSEGAENIQYF.